This T cell receptor beta chain was profiled in a study of glioma-infiltrating T cells. As regards this clonotype: Its antigen is as yet unknown. A single base separates this from a much larger clone, so it may be a read error.

Deletions cut 4 bases from V and 6 bases from J, with 9 bases between. The CDR3 sequence is 12 residues long. TCR alpha and beta CDR3 regions were amplified from RNA using iRepertoire nested multiplex PCR. Input was 100-400 ng of tissue mRNA or PBMC total RNA. TCRdb itself ran the multiplex PCR reads through MiXCR, one entry per CDR3 protein. Of thousands of distinct CDR3 sequences listed, 35% to 50% were seen once; the top ten hold less than 60%. Whole-study results and caveats: Tissue-blood divergence was below expectation in non-neoplastic patients, above in gliomas. Only very few CDR3 sequences appeared in both tissue and blood.

The sequence derives from a human donor with low-grade glioma or glioblastoma, undergoing nonglioma brain surgery, or in good health (not recorded which). This sequence joins TRBV12-3 or TRBV12-4 and TRBJ1-2; D is undetermined. Material: glioma tissue, nonneoplastic brain tissue, or PBMCs (not recorded which). The CDR3 region has the DNA TGTGCCAGCAGTTGGTATACGCATGGCTACACCTTC. As protein: CASSWYTHGYTF.